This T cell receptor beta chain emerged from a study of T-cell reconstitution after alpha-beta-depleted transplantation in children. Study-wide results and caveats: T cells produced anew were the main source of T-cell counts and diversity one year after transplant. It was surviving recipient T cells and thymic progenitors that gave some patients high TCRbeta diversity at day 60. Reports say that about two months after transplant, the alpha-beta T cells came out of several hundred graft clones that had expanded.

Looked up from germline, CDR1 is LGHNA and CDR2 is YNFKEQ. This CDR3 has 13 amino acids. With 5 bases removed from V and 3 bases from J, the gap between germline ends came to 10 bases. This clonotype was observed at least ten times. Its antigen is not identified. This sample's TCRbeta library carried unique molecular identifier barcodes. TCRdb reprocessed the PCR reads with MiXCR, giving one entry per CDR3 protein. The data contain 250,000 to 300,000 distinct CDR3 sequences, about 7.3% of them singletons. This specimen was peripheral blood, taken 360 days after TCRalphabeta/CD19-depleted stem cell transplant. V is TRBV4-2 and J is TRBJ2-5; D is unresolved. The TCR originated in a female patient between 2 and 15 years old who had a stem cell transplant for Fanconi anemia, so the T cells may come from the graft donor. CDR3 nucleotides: TGTGCCAGCAGCAGGAGCAGAAAAGAGACCCAGTACTTC. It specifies CASSRSRKETQYF.